The rows below give T cell receptor beta chains drawn from one sample of a study of breast tumors, draining lymph nodes, adjacent tissues. TCRdb re-derived calls from the multiplex PCR reads in MiXCR, one entry per CDR3 protein. There are 15,000 to 20,000 distinct CDR3 sequences in the sample; about 60% occur only once, and about a fifth lies in the top ten. Sequencing was performed on tumor-adjacent breast tissue. These receptors came from a female donor with breast cancer. Some clones in this sample may be carry-over from other donors' samples. Each CDR3 is given without its conserved first and last residue.

CDR3 length	V gene	CDR3 protein
13	TRBV2	ASSIRDRGGYGYT
13	TRBV5-1	ASSLVSGSRSPLH
9	TRBV2	ASSAQFEQY
13	TRBV18	ASSPRTAGNQPQH
13	TRBV20-1	SARGGRTKSDTQY
13	TRBV9	ASSVGHQNTGELF
15	TRBV24-1	ATSDLRRERGADTQY
13	TRBV5-1	ASSLDRGDTGELF
13	TRBV10-3	AISELGPNSYEQY
12	TRBV4-1	ASRPRGSTDTQY
13	TRBV5-1	ASSLAEGGVGELF
12	TRBV11-2	ASSFTGGDQPQH
12	TRBV11-2	ASSRAGDTDTQY
13	TRBV28	ASSRDRGNNQPQH
11	TRBV7-9	ASSFETGGEQY
12	TRBV12-3/TRBV12-4	ASSSSGQGVGYT
12	TRBV20-1	SAISGGGAYEQY
13	TRBV6-2/TRBV6-3	ASSHMGLGPYGYT
12	TRBV10-3	AISSGATNEKLF
11	TRBV15	ATSRETGQEAF
14	TRBV7-2	ASSLGASGGALEQY
12	TRBV5-1	ASSGAISTDTQY
12	TRBV5-5	ASSLVAGYTEAF
13	TRBV6-2/TRBV6-3	ASSSGQVSNSPLH
11	TRBV7-2	ASSLGQQAPQH
16	TRBV19	ASSAGLAGDSSTDTQY
13	TRBV29-1	SVEPRDRGRDTQY
14	TRBV2	ASSERGGTITSGYT
14	TRBV20-1	SARADDYSGGNEQF
12	TRBV5-4	ASSTGSVPYGYT
12	TRBV10-3	AISSGTGSYEQY
11	TRBV7-4	ASSLGDNFPLH
9	TRBV24-1	ATSEGYEQY
15	TRBV4-3	ASSQDPGETWYSPLH